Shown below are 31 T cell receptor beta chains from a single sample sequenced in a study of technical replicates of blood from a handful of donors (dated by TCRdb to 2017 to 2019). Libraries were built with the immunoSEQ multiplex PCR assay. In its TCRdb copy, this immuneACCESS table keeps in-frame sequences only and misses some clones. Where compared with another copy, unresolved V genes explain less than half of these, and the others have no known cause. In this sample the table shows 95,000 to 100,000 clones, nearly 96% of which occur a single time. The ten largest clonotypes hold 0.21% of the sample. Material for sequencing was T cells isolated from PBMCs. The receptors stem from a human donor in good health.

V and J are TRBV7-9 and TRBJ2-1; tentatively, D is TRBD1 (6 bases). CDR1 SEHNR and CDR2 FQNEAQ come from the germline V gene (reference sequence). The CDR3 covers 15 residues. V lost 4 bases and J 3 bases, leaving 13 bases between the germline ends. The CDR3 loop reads CASSSGVGHYNEQFF. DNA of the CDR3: TGTGCCAGCAGCTCGGGTGTGGGACACTACAATGAGCAGTTCTTC.

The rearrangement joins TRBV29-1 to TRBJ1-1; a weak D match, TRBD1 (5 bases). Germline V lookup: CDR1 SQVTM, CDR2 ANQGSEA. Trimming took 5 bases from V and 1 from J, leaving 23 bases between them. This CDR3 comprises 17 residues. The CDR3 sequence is CSVCQPRRGRANTEAFF. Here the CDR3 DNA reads TGCAGCGTTTGCCAACCTAGAAGAGGCAGGGCGAACACTGAAGCTTTCTTT.

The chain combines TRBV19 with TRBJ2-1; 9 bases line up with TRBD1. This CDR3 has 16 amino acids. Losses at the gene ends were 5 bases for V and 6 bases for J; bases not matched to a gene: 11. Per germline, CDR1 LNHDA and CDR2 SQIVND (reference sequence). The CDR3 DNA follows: TGTGCCAGTAGTCCGCGAACAGGGGGCACTGCCAATGAGCAGTTCTTC. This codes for CASSPRTGGTANEQFF.

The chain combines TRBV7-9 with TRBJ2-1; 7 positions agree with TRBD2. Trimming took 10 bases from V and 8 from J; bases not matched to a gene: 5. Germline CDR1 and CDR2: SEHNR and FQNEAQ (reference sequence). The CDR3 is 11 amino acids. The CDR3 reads CAIGRAYEQFF. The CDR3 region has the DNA TGTGCCATTGGGAGGGCCTATGAGCAGTTCTTC.

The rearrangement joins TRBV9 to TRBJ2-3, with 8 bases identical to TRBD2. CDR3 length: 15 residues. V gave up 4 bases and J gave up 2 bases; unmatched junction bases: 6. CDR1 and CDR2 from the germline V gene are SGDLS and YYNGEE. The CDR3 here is CASSSQRGPTDTQYF. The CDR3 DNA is TGTGCCAGCAGCTCCCAGCGGGGGCCCACAGATACGCAGTATTTT.

Here the CDR3 reads CASSDWDRYNEQFF. In DNA form, the CDR3 reads TGTGCCAGCAGTGATTGGGACAGGTACAATGAGCAGTTCTTC. This chain connects TRBV25-1 to TRBJ2-1; the match to TRBD1 covers 8 bases. The germline V gene has CDR1 MGHDK and CDR2 SYGVNS. The CDR3 runs 14 residues. Trimming removed 3 bases from V and 4 bases from J; junction bases left unmatched: 2.

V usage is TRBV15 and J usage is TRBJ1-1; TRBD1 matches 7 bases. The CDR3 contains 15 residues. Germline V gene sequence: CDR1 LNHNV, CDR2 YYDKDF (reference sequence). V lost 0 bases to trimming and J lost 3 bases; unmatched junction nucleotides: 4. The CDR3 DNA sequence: TGTGCCACCAGCAGAGATACAGGGGCCTACACTGAAGCTTTCTTT. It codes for CATSRDTGAYTEAFF.

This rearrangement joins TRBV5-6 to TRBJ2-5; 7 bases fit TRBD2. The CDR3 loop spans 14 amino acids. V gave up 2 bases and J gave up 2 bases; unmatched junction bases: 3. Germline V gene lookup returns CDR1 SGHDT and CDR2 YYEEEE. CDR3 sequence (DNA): TGTGCCAGCAGCTTCTGGACTAGTCAAGAGACCCAGTACTTC. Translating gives CASSFWTSQETQYF.

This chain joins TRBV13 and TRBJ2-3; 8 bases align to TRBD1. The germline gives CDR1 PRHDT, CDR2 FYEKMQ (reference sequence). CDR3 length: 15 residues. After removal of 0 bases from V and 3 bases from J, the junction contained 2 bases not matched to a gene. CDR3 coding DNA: TGTGCCAGCAGCTTAGGGGACAGGGCTACAGATACGCAGTATTTT. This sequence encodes CASSLGDRATDTQYF.

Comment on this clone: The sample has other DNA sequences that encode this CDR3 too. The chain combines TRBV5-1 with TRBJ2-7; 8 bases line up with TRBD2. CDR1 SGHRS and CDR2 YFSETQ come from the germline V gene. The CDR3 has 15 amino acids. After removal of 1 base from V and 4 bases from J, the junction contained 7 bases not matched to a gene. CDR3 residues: CASSLSSGSSYEQYF. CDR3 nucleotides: TGCGCCAGCAGCTTGAGCAGCGGGAGTTCGTACGAGCAGTACTTC.

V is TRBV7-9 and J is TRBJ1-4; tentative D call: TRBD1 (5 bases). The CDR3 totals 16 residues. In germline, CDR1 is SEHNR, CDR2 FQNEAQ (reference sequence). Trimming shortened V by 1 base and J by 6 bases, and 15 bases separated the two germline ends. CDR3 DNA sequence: TGTGCCAGCAGCTTAGGAACAGGCGCGACTTATGAAAAACTGTTTTTT. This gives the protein CASSLGTGATYEKLFF.

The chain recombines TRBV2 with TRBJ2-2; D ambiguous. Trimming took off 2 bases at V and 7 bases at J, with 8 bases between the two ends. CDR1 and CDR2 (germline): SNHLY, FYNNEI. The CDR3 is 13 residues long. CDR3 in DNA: TGTGCCAGCAGTGAATCACAGTACGGGGAGCTGTTTTTT. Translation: CASSESQYGELFF.

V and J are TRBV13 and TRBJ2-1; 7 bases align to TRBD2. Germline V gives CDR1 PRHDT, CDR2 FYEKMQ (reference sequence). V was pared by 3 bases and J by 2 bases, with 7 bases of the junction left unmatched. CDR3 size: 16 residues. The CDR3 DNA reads TGTGCCAGCAGCTTCGTTCTCGCGGGGGCCTACAATGAGCAGTTCTTC. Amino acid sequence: CASSFVLAGAYNEQFF. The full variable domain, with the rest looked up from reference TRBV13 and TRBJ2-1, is AAGVIQSPRHLIKEKRETATLKCYPIPRHDTVYWYQQGPGQDPQFLISFYEKMQSDKGSIPDRFSAQQFSDYHSELNMSSLELGDSALYFCASSFVLAGAYNEQFFGPGTRLTVL.

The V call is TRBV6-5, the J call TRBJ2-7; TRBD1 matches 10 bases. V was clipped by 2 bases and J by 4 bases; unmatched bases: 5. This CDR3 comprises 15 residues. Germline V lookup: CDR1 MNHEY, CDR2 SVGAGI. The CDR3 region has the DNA TGTGCCAGCAGTTACGAGGGACAGGGGTTTTACGAGCAGTACTTC. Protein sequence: CASSYEGQGFYEQYF.

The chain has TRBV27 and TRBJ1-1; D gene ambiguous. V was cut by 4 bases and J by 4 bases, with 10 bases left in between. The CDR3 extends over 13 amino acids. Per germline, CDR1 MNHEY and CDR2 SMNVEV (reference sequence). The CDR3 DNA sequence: TGTGCCAGCAGTTCGGCAGAGGGCACTGAAGCTTTCTTT. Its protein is CASSSAEGTEAFF.

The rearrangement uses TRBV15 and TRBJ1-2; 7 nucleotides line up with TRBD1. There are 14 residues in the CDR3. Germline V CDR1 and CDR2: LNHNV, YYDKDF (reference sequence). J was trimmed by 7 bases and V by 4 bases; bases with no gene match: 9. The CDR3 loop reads CATSIDREVRGYTF. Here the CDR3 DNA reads TGTGCCACCAGCATCGACAGGGAAGTCCGTGGCTACACCTTC. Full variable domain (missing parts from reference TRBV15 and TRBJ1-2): DAMVIQNPRYQVTQFGKPVTLSCSQTLNHNVMYWYQQKSSQAPKLLFHYYDKDFNNEADTPDNFQSRRPNTSFCFLDIRSPGLGDTAMYLCATSIDREVRGYTFGSGTRLTVV.

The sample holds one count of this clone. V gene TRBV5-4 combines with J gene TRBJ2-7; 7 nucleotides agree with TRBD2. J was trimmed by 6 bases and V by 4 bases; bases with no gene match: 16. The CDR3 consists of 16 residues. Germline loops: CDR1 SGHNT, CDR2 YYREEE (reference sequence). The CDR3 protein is CASSPISSGSVSEQYF. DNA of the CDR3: TGTGCCAGCAGCCCGATTTCTAGCGGAAGTGTTAGCGAGCAGTACTTC.

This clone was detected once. The CDR3 DNA reads TGCGCCAGCAGCCCTAACCAAGGCGGGACAGACGAAGAGACCCAGTACTTC. This translates into CASSPNQGGTDEETQYF. This sequence joins TRBV4-1 and TRBJ2-5, with D perhaps matching TRBD1 (7 bases). Trimming removed 4 bases at V and 3 bases at J, with 21 bases between. Germline CDR1 reads MGHRA; CDR2 reads YSYEKL. The CDR3 sequence is 17 residues long.

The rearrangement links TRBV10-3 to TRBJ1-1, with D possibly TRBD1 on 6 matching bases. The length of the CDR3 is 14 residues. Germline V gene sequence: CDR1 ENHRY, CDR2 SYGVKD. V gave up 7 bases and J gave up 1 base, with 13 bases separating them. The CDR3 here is CAITRQAANTEAFF. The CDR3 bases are TGTGCCATCACCCGACAGGCAGCGAACACTGAAGCTTTCTTT.

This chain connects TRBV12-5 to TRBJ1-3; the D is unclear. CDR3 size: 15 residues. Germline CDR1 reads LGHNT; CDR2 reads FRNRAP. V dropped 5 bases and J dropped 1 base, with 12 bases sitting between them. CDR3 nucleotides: TGTGCTAGTGGTAGCGGCAGGCCGTCTGGAAACACCATATATTTT. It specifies CASGSGRPSGNTIYF.

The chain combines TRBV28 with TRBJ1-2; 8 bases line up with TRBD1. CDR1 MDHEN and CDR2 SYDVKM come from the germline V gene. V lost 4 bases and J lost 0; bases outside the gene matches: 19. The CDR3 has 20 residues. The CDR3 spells CASSSIAGQGAKRTNYGYTF. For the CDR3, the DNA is TGTGCCAGCAGTTCGATCGCGGGTCAGGGGGCCAAACGGACTAACTATGGCTACACCTTC.

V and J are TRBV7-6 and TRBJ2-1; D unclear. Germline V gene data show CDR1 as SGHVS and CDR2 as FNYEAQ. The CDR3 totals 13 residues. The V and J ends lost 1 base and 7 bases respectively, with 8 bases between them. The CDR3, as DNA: TGTGCCAGCAGCTTAGAACTCGGGAATGAGCAGTTCTTC. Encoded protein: CASSLELGNEQFF.

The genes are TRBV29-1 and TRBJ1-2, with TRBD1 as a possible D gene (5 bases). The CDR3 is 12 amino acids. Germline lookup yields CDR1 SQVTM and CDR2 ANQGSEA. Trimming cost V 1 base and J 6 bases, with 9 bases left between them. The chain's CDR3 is CSVEATEDGYTF. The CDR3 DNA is TGCAGCGTTGAAGCGACAGAGGATGGCTACACCTTC.

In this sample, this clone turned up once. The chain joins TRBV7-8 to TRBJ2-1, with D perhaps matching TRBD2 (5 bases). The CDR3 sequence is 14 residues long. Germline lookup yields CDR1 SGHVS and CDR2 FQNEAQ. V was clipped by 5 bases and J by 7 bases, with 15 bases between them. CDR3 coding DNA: TGTGCCAGCAGCCCCGGAGGCTCCTGGAATGAGCAGTTCTTC. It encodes CASSPGGSWNEQFF. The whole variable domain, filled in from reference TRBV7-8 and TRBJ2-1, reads GAGVSQSPRYKVAKRGQDVALRCDPISGHVSLFWYQQALGQGPEFLTYFQNEAQLDKSGLPSDRFFAERPEGSVSTLKIQRTQQEDSAVYLCASSPGGSWNEQFFGPGTRLTVL.

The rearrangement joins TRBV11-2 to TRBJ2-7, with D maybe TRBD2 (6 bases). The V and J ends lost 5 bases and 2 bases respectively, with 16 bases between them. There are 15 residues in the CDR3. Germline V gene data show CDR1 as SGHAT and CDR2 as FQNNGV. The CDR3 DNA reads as TGTGCCAGCAGCCGTTTGGCGGGGTCAACCTACGAGCAGTACTTC. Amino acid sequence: CASSRLAGSTYEQYF.

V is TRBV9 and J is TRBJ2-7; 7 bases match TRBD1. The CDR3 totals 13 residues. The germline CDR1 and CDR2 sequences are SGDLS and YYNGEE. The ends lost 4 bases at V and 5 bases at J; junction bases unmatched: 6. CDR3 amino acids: CASSPQGVHEQYF. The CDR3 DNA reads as TGTGCCAGCAGCCCTCAGGGGGTACACGAGCAGTACTTC. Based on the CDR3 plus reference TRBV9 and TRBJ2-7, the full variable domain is DSGVTQTPKHLITATGQRVTLRCSPRSGDLSVYWYQQSLDQGLQFLIQYYNGEERAKGNILERFSAQQFPDLHSELNLSSLELGDSALYFCASSPQGVHEQYFGPGTRLTVT.

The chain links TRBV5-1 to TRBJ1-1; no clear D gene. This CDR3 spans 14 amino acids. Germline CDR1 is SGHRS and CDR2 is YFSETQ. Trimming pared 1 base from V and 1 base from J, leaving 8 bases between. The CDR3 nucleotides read TGCGCCAGCAGCTTGCGGGGTGCGAACACTGAAGCTTTCTTT. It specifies CASSLRGANTEAFF. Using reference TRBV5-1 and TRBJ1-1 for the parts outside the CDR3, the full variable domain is KAGVTQTPRYLIKTRGQQVTLSCSPISGHRSVSWYQQTPGQGLQFLFEYFSETQRNKGNFPGRFSGRQFSNSRSEMNVSTLELGDSALYLCASSLRGANTEAFFGQGTRLTVV.

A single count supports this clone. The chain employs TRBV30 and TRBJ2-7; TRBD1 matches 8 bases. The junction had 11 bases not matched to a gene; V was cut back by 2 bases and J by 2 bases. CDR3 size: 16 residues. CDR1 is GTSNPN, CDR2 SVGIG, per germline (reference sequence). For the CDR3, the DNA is TGTGCCTGGAGTCCATTAGGACAGGGTAGGACCTACGAGCAGTACTTC. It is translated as CAWSPLGQGRTYEQYF.

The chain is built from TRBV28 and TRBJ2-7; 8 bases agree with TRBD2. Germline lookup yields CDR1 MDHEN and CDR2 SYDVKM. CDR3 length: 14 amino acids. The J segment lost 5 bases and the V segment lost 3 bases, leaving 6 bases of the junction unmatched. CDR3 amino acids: CASSFSGRMNEQYF. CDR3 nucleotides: TGTGCCAGCAGTTTCAGCGGGAGAATGAACGAGCAGTACTTC.

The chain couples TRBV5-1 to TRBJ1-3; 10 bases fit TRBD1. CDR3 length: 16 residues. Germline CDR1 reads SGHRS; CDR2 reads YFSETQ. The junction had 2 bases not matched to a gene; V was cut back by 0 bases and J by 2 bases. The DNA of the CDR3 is TGCGCCAGCAGCTTGGGTGGACAGGGGGCTGGAAACACCATATATTTT. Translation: CASSLGGQGAGNTIYF.

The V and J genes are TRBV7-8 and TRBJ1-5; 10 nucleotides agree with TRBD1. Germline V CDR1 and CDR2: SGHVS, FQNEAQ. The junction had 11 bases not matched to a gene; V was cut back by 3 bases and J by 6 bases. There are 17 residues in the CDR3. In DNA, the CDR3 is TGTGCCAGCAGCTTGCGGGGGAGACAGGGGGCCTTTCAGCCCCAGCATTTT. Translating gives CASSLRGRQGAFQPQHF. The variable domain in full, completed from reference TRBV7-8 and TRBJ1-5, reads GAGVSQSPRYKVAKRGQDVALRCDPISGHVSLFWYQQALGQGPEFLTYFQNEAQLDKSGLPSDRFFAERPEGSVSTLKIQRTQQEDSAVYLCASSLRGRQGAFQPQHFGDGTRLSIL.